The rows below give T cell receptor beta chains drawn from one sample of a study of blood T cell repertoires in COVID-19. TCRdb's copy holds only in-frame clones and misses some; the assay was immunoSEQ multiplex PCR. Among fewer than 100,000 clones listed, 80% to 95% were seen once. What was sequenced was peripheral blood. These receptors were obtained from a woman of 80 years or more with acute or convalescent COVID-19. The CDR3 runs from the conserved cysteine through the conserved F or W. The D gene is left open where the match is weak. Clone size is not always given. Where it is, it says once, few, many or a class for expanded clones.

clone_size d_call j_call v_call cdr3_aa cdr3_nt
- - TRBJ1-5 TRBV2 CASSLTDSPNQPQHF TGTGCCAGCAGTCTAACCGACAGTCCCAATCAGCCCCAGCATTTT
- - TRBJ1-5 TRBV19 CASSIVYRGQRSNQPQHF TGTGCCAGTAGTATAGTTTATCGGGGACAACGAAGCAATCAGCCCCAGCATTTT
- TRBD1 TRBJ2-1 TRBV11-2 CASSRRDRAANEQFF TGTGCCAGCAGCAGAAGGGACAGGGCAGCCAATGAGCAGTTCTTC
- TRBD1 TRBJ1-2 TRBV15 CATAKGANYGYTF TGTGCCACCGCAAAGGGGGCGAACTATGGCTACACCTTC
few - TRBJ1-2 TRBV29-1 CSVELDSYGYTF TGCAGCGTAGAATTGGACAGCTATGGCTACACCTTC
- - TRBJ2-7 TRBV4-1 CASSQDMSGDEQYF TGCGCCAGCAGCCAAGATATGTCAGGGGACGAGCAGTACTTC
- TRBD1 TRBJ2-2 TRBV4-1 CASSDDRGLTGELFF TGCGCCAGCAGTGACGACAGGGGGCTTACCGGGGAGCTGTTTTTT
once TRBD1 TRBJ1-2 TRBV6-1 CASSETGPYGYTF TGTGCCAGCAGTGAGACAGGGCCCTATGGCTACACCTTC
- TRBD2 TRBJ2-7 TRBV11-2 CASSVGTSGQGSSYEQYF TGTGCCAGCAGCGTCGGGACTAGCGGGCAAGGGAGCTCCTACGAGCAGTACTTC
- - TRBJ1-5 TRBV6-5 CASSYSRDNQPQHF TGTGCCAGCAGTTACAGCAGGGACAATCAGCCCCAGCATTTT
- TRBD1 TRBJ1-2 TRBV6-2/TRBV6-3 CASSYPGTAYGYTF TGTGCCAGCAGTTACCCCGGGACAGCCTATGGCTACACCTTC
- TRBD1 TRBJ2-3 TRBV5-1 CASIRDRGPGTQYF TGCGCCAGCATCAGGGACAGGGGGCCCGGTACGCAGTATTTT
once - TRBJ1-6 TRBV11-2 CASSLDSDSPLHF TGTGCCAGCAGCTTAGACAGCGATTCACCCCTCCACTTT
few - TRBJ2-3 TRBV4-2 CASSPPGTDTQYF TGTGCCAGCAGCCCCCCGGGAACAGATACGCAGTATTTT
- - TRBJ2-3 TRBV7-2 CASSLGPGGTDTQYF TGTGCCAGCAGCTTAGGCCCCGGTGGCACAGATACGCAGTATTTT
- TRBD2 TRBJ2-3 TRBV3-1/TRBV3-2 CASSQSSGRADTQYF TGTGCCAGCAGCCAAAGTAGCGGGAGGGCCGATACGCAGTATTTT
- - TRBJ2-5 TRBV14 CASSQRSGGAYRETQYF TGTGCCAGCAGCCAAAGGAGTGGTGGGGCCTACAGGGAGACCCAGTACTTC
- TRBD2 TRBJ2-3 TRBV11-2 CASRTYRAIAGEGTDTQYF TGTGCCAGCAGGACGTACAGAGCTATAGCGGGAGAGGGGACAGATACGCAGTATTTT
- - TRBJ1-1 TRBV28 CASSPGGLGTRGAEAFF TGTGCCAGCAGTCCCGGGGGGTTGGGGACGCGAGGTGCTGAAGCTTTCTTT
- - TRBJ1-4 TRBV19 CASSSGGVIEKLFF TGTGCCAGTTCCTCGGGGGGGGTGATCGAAAAACTGTTTTTT
few - TRBJ1-4 TRBV7-9 CASSSPWAATNEKLFF TGTGCCAGCAGCTCCCCCTGGGCTGCAACTAATGAAAAACTGTTTTTT
- TRBD2 TRBJ2-3 TRBV6-1 CASSDPLGLAGTDTQYF TGTGCCAGCAGTGACCCCCTCGGACTAGCGGGCACAGATACGCAGTATTTT
- TRBD2 TRBJ2-1 TRBV6-5 CASSSGLAGGYEQFF TGTGCCAGCAGCTCCGGACTAGCGGGAGGTTATGAGCAGTTCTTC
few - TRBJ1-1 TRBV4-1 CASSQDSGRGNTEAFF TGCGCCAGCAGCCAAGATAGTGGGAGAGGAAACACTGAAGCTTTCTTT
- TRBD2 TRBJ2-4 TRBV4-1 CASSRLPGLAGGHDIQYF TGCGCCAGCAGCCGATTGCCGGGACTAGCGGGAGGGCATGACATTCAGTACTTC
- TRBD1 TRBJ2-7 TRBV2 CASSEDRGQGMEQYF TGTGCCAGCAGTGAAGACAGGGGGCAGGGGATGGAGCAGTACTTC
- - TRBJ1-2 TRBV5-4 CASSSYRVSDYGYTF TGTGCCAGCAGCTCGTACAGGGTTTCGGACTATGGCTACACCTTC
- TRBD1 TRBJ2-2 TRBV7-9 CASTTGTGGNTGELFF TGTGCCAGCACTACCGGGACAGGTGGGAACACCGGGGAGCTGTTTTTT
once TRBD2 TRBJ2-5 TRBV29-1 CSGAGGRETQYF TGCAGCGGAGCGGGGGGGAGAGAGACCCAGTACTTC
- - TRBJ1-5 TRBV7-9 CASSAEGRDQPQHF TGTGCCAGCAGCGCCGAGGGGAGGGATCAGCCCCAGCATTTT
once - TRBJ1-5 TRBV20-1 CSASEGVANQPQHF TGCAGTGCTAGTGAGGGAGTCGCCAATCAGCCCCAGCATTTT
- - TRBJ2-2 TRBV11-2 CASTLGPGRTGELFF TGTGCCAGCACCCTAGGCCCAGGGCGCACCGGGGAGCTGTTTTTT
- - TRBJ1-2 TRBV6-5 CASSYVRGFVQGYTF TGTGCCAGCAGTTACGTACGGGGATTTGTGCAGGGCTACACCTTC
- - TRBJ2-5 TRBV7-7 CASSSDRISETQYF TGTGCCAGCAGCTCAGACAGAATTAGTGAGACCCAGTACTTC
- - TRBJ2-5 TRBV5-6 CASSLWTGRGETQYF TGTGCCAGCAGCTTATGGACAGGGAGGGGAGAGACCCAGTACTTC
- TRBD2 TRBJ2-1 TRBV19 CASSIFGGNEQFF TGTGCCAGTAGTATCTTCGGGGGGAATGAGCAGTTCTTC
- - TRBJ1-2 TRBV21-1 CASSPGDYGYTF TGTGCCAGCAGCCCAGGCGACTATGGCTACACCTTC
few TRBD2 TRBJ2-1 TRBV7-3 CASSLSLAGYNEQFF TGTGCCAGCAGCTTATCTCTAGCGGGGTACAATGAGCAGTTCTTC
- - TRBJ2-1 TRBV6-5 CASSPTSSGRNEQFF TGTGCCAGCAGCCCCACCTCTTCAGGGCGGAATGAGCAGTTCTTC
- TRBD1 TRBJ1-3 TRBV7-2 CASSLTQGSSGNTIYF TGTGCCAGCAGCTTAACACAGGGGTCCTCTGGAAACACCATATATTTT
- - TRBJ1-6 TRBV7-9 CASSLEAGNSPLHF TGTGCCAGCAGCTTAGAAGCAGGGAATTCACCCCTCCACTTT
- - TRBJ1-5 TRBV3-1/TRBV3-2 CASSQDRGQPQHF TGTGCCAGCAGCCAAGATCGCGGTCAGCCCCAGCATTTT
- TRBD2 TRBJ2-5 TRBV11-2 CASSLGSGEWETQYF TGTGCCAGCAGCTTAGGAAGCGGGGAGTGGGAGACCCAGTACTTC